Presented here are 23 T cell receptor beta chains from one specimen sequenced in a study of T-cell memory formation after mild COVID-19. Using its own MiXCR run on the 5' RACE reads, TCRdb lists one record per CDR3 protein. There are under 700,000 distinct CDR3 sequences in the sample; around 21% occur only once, and around 13% lies in the top ten. The specimen was PBMCs or a T cell subset sorted from them (not recorded which). These receptors originate from an adult woman who had mild COVID-19 (a few samples of this study predate the infection). Cell type and time point are not known.

The rearrangement links TRBV7-2 to TRBJ2-5; possible D gene TRBD2, 5 bases. Germline V gene lookup returns CDR1 SGHTA and CDR2 FQGNSA. The CDR3 has 14 residues. Trimming shortened V by 5 bases and J by 5 bases, and 15 bases separated the two germline ends. In nucleotides, the CDR3 is TGTGCCAGCAGCCCTAGCCAGACGGGGGAGACCCAGTACTTC. Its protein is CASSPSQTGETQYF.

The chain links TRBV27 to TRBJ2-7, with 7 bases fitting TRBD1. J was trimmed by 7 bases and V by 3 bases; bases with no gene match: 12. CDR3 length: 15 residues. Germline CDR1 is MNHEY and CDR2 is SMNVEV (reference sequence). The DNA of the CDR3 is TGTGCCAGCAGTTTTTTTGGACAGGTCTCGGGTGAGCAGTACTTC. This gives the protein CASSFFGQVSGEQYF.

This chain connects TRBV7-2 to TRBJ2-2; 8 bases align to TRBD2. The CDR3 is 15 residues long. Looked up from germline, CDR1 is SGHTA and CDR2 is FQGNSA. Trimming cost V 8 bases and J 7 bases; bases outside gene matches: 12. The CDR3 bases are TGTGCCAGCTATTCAGCGGGGGTCGGAGTCGGGGAGCTGTTTTTT. This gives the protein CASYSAGVGVGELFF.

V and J are TRBV10-3 and TRBJ1-4; 7 bases line up with TRBD1. Trimming cost V 5 bases and J 8 bases; bases outside gene matches: 5. The germline V gene has CDR1 ENHRY and CDR2 SYGVKD. CDR3 size: 13 residues. Written as DNA, the CDR3 is TGTGCCATCAGTCCGGGACAGTCGGAAAAACTGTTTTTT. Its protein is CAISPGQSEKLFF.

The gene calls are TRBV27 and TRBJ1-3; perhaps TRBD1 as D (5 bases). V was cut by 2 bases and J by 4 bases, with 9 bases left in between. The CDR3 spans 14 residues. Germline V CDR1 and CDR2: MNHEY, SMNVEV (reference sequence). The CDR3 here is CASSLLGTGNTIYF. Written as DNA, the CDR3 is TGTGCCAGCAGTTTACTGGGGACGGGAAACACCATATATTTT.

Only a few counts were recorded for this clonotype. V is TRBV7-9 and J is TRBJ2-5; D unresolved. Germline V lookup: CDR1 SEHNR, CDR2 FQNEAQ (reference sequence). Between the trimmed V and J ends, which lost 5 bases and 2 bases, there was a span of 12 bases. The CDR3 is 14 amino acids. The CDR3 bases are TGTGCCAGCAGCCCTAAGGTTCGTCAAGAGACCCAGTACTTC. It encodes CASSPKVRQETQYF.

This clonotype was counted at least ten times. The chain has TRBV9 and TRBJ2-7, with D perhaps TRBD1 or TRBD2 (5 bases each). Germline CDR1 reads SGDLS; CDR2 reads YYNGEE. V lost 4 bases and J lost 2, with 13 bases in between. This CDR3 is 14 amino acids long. CDR3 sequence reads: CASSPSGTTYEQYF. The CDR3 coding sequence is TGTGCCAGCAGCCCATCCGGGACCACCTACGAGCAGTACTTC.

This clonotype came up a few times. This chain links TRBV20-1 with TRBJ2-5, with D maybe TRBD2 (5 bases). CDR1 DFQATT and CDR2 SNEGSKA come from the germline V gene (reference sequence). The CDR3 runs 15 residues. V was pared by 7 bases and J by 5 bases, with 23 bases between. The CDR3: CSVIGGGLQGETQYF. Here the CDR3 DNA reads TGCAGTGTTATAGGAGGTGGCCTCCAAGGGGAGACCCAGTACTTC.

This clonotype occurred a few times. This rearrangement joins TRBV25-1 to TRBJ2-3, with D tentatively TRBD1 (5 bases). Germline lookup yields CDR1 MGHDK and CDR2 SYGVNS. This CDR3 is built from 19 residues. Between the trimmed V and J ends, which lost 5 bases and 4 bases, there was a span of 28 bases. The CDR3 DNA follows: TGTGCCAGCAGTCCTCCGGTAGGGGCGCTTGGTGTTTTCGCAGATACGCAGTATTTT. It encodes CASSPPVGALGVFADTQYF. Using reference TRBV25-1 and TRBJ2-3 for the parts outside the CDR3, the full variable domain is EADIYQTPRYLVIGTGKKITLECSQTMGHDKMYWYQQDPGMELHLIHYSYGVNSTEKGDLSSESTVSRIRTEHFPLTLESARPSHTSQYLCASSPPVGALGVFADTQYFGPGTRLTVL.

The chain carries TRBV7-2 and TRBJ1-5; D gene uncertain. The CDR3 runs to 15 residues. Trimming stripped 1 base from V and 4 bases from J, with 11 bases between. CDR1 and CDR2 (germline): SGHTA, FQGNSA. CDR3 region: CASSLDVGRNQPQHF. CDR3 bases: TGTGCCAGCAGCTTAGACGTCGGCAGGAATCAGCCCCAGCATTTT.

The chain is built from TRBV4-2 and TRBJ2-1, with 9 bases that match TRBD2. The V and J ends lost 0 bases and 4 bases, in that order; junction bases with no gene match: 10. CDR3 size: 18 residues. The germline V gene has CDR1 LGHNA and CDR2 YNFKEQ. The CDR3: CASSQDSPGTSLYNEQFF. CDR3 sequence (DNA): TGTGCCAGCAGCCAAGATAGCCCCGGGACTAGCCTGTACAATGAGCAGTTCTTC.

This clonotype was seen a few times. The J gene is TRBJ2-3, the V gene TRBV6-1, with 10 positions matching TRBD2. V shed 0 bases and J 4 bases; nucleotides not matched to a gene: 7. Germline CDR1 reads MNHNS; CDR2 reads SASEGT. The CDR3 extends over 17 amino acids. Here the CDR3 DNA reads TGTGCCAGCAGTGAAGCGATTAGCGGGGGGTTCGCAGATACGCAGTATTTT. This gives the protein CASSEAISGGFADTQYF.

The genes are TRBV6-2 or TRBV6-3 and TRBJ2-1, with TRBD1 matching 10 bases. Per germline, CDR1 MNHEY and CDR2 SVGEGT. V lost 2 bases to trimming and J lost 8 bases; unmatched junction nucleotides: 6. This CDR3 region has 15 residues. DNA of the CDR3: TGTGCCAGCAGTTACCGGGACAGGGGAAAGGATGAGCAGTTCTTC. It yields the protein CASSYRDRGKDEQFF.

The chain couples TRBV4-1 to TRBJ1-3; possibly TRBD1 for D (6 bases). Germline CDR1 is MGHRA and CDR2 is YSYEKL. The V end was cut by 1 base, the J end by 0 bases, with 10 bases between. The CDR3 totals 16 residues. The CDR3 here is CASSQGGALSGNTIYF. The CDR3 DNA reads TGCGCCAGCAGCCAAGGGGGGGCCCTCTCTGGAAACACCATATATTTT.

This chain joins TRBV7-6 and TRBJ1-4; D is ambiguous. V shed 4 bases and J shed 3 bases, with 12 bases lying between them. Germline assignment: CDR1 SGHVS and CDR2 FNYEAQ. The CDR3 runs to 15 residues. Here the CDR3 DNA reads TGTGCCAGCAGCTCTCGAGTTACAGCTAATGAAAAACTGTTTTTT. It encodes CASSSRVTANEKLFF.

This clonotype was seen only a few times. V gene TRBV12-3 or TRBV12-4 combines with J gene TRBJ1-2, with D hard to call. V was clipped by 5 bases and J by 0 bases, with 13 bases between them. This CDR3 is built from 15 residues. For the CDR3, the DNA is TGTGCCAGCAGTCCGAGAAAGGGTTCTAACTATGGCTACACCTTC. Protein sequence: CASSPRKGSNYGYTF.

The chain uses TRBV9 and TRBJ2-3; the D call may be TRBD1 or TRBD2 (5 bases each). The germline gives CDR1 SGDLS, CDR2 YYNGEE. Trimming left V 6 bases short and J 2 bases short, with 13 bases between. This CDR3 comprises 14 residues. CDR3 in DNA: TGTGCCAGCACCTGGGACGGAGCCACAGATACGCAGTATTTT. This codes for CASTWDGATDTQYF.

The J gene is TRBJ1-4, the V gene TRBV20-1; 11 nucleotides align to TRBD1. Germline lookup yields CDR1 DFQATT and CDR2 SNEGSKA (reference sequence). The CDR3 is 19 residues long. Trimming cost V 0 bases and J 3 bases; bases outside gene matches: 12. The CDR3 DNA reads as TGCAGTGCTAGAGACCTAACGGACAGGGGGCGCGGGGCTAATGAAAAACTGTTTTTT. Its protein is CSARDLTDRGRGANEKLFF.

The V and J genes are TRBV20-1 and TRBJ1-1; 8 bases align to TRBD1. Looked up from germline, CDR1 is DFQATT and CDR2 is SNEGSKA (reference sequence). The CDR3 has 14 amino acids. Unmatched junction bases numbered 6, after V lost 2 bases and J lost 4 bases. The CDR3 DNA reads as TGCAGTGCTAGAACCGGACAGGGACTCACTGAAGCTTTCTTT. It codes for CSARTGQGLTEAFF.

The chain couples TRBV6-1 to TRBJ2-2; 10 bases are a match to TRBD2. Germline V gene data show CDR1 as MNHNS and CDR2 as SASEGT. J was trimmed by 3 bases and V by 6 bases; bases with no gene match: 4. This CDR3 spans 15 amino acids. CDR3 DNA: TGTGCCAGCAGCGTAGGACTAGCGGACACCGGGGAGCTGTTTTTT. Amino acid sequence: CASSVGLADTGELFF.

The V and J genes are TRBV25-1 and TRBJ2-7; the match to TRBD1 covers 8 bases. Losses at the gene ends were 1 base for V and 3 bases for J; bases not matched to a gene: 5. The CDR3 runs 15 residues. Germline values: CDR1 MGHDK, CDR2 SYGVNS. The CDR3 DNA is TGTGCCAGCAGTGAATCCGAGACAGGGGTCTACGAGCAGTACTTC. As protein: CASSESETGVYEQYF.

This clonotype came up a few times. The V and J genes are TRBV2 and TRBJ2-5; no clear D. Between the trimmed V and J ends, which lost 4 bases and 0 bases, there was a span of 15 bases. The germline CDR1 and CDR2 sequences are SNHLY and FYNNEI. The CDR3 is 16 residues long. The CDR3 nucleotides read TGTGCCAGCAGTGCCCTGGGCACTGGGAACCAAGAGACCCAGTACTTC. It codes for CASSALGTGNQETQYF.

This clonotype was counted only a few times. The chain is built from TRBV20-1 and TRBJ2-7; maybe TRBD2 (6 bases). Trimming shortened V by 3 bases and J by 3 bases, and 9 bases separated the two germline ends. CDR1 and CDR2 (germline): DFQATT, SNEGSKA (reference sequence). The CDR3 spans 12 residues. CDR3 DNA sequence: TGCAGTGCTAGGGGGGGAGTCTACGAGCAGTACTTC. It encodes CSARGGVYEQYF.